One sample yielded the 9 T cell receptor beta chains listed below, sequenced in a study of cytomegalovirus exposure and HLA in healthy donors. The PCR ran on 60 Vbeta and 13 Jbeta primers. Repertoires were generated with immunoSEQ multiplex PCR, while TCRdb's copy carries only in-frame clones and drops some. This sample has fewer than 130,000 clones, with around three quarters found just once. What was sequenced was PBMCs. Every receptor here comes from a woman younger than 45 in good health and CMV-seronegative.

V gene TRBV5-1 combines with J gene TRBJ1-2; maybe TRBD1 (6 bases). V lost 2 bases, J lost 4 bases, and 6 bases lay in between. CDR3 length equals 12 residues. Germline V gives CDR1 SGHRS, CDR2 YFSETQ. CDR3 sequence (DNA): TGCGCCAGCAGCTTACAGGGCTATGGCTACACCTTC. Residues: CASSLQGYGYTF.

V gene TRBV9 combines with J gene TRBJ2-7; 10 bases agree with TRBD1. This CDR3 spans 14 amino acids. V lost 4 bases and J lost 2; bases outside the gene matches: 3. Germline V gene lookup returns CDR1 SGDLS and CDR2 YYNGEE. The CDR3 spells CASSTGQGTYEQYF. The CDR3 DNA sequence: TGTGCCAGCAGCACGGGACAGGGGACCTACGAGCAGTACTTC.

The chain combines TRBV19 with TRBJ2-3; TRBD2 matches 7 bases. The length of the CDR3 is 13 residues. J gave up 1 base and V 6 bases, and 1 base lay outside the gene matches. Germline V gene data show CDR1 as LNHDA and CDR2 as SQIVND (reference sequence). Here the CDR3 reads CASRSGGTDTQYF. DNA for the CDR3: TGTGCCAGTAGGAGCGGGGGCACAGATACGCAGTATTTT.

CDR3 protein: CASSMWGPRNYGYTF. The CDR3 DNA follows: TGTGCCAGTAGTATGTGGGGGCCTCGGAACTATGGCTACACCTTC. The V gene is TRBV19, the J gene TRBJ1-2; a possible D gene is TRBD1 (6 bases). Germline values: CDR1 LNHDA, CDR2 SQIVND (reference sequence). The CDR3 extends over 15 amino acids. The V end was cut by 3 bases, the J end by 2 bases, with 13 bases between.

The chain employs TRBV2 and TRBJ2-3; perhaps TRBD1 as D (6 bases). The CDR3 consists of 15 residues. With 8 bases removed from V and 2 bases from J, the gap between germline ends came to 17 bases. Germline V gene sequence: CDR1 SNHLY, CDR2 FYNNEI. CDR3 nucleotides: TGTGCCAGCTACTTGGGACACGCTCTCACAGATACGCAGTATTTT. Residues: CASYLGHALTDTQYF.

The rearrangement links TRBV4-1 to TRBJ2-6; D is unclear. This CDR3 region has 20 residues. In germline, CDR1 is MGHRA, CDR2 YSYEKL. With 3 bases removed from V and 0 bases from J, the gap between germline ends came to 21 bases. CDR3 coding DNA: TGCGCCAGCAGCCATCCTATCCCGGTTGAGACTCCCTCTGGGGCCAACGTCCTGACTTTC. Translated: CASSHPIPVETPSGANVLTF.

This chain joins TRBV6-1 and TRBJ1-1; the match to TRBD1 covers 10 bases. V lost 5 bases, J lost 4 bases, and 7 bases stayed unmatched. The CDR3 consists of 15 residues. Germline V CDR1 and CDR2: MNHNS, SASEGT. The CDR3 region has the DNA TGTGCCAGCAGTACTCAGACAGGGGGCCCCACTGAAGCTTTCTTT. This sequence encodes CASSTQTGGPTEAFF.

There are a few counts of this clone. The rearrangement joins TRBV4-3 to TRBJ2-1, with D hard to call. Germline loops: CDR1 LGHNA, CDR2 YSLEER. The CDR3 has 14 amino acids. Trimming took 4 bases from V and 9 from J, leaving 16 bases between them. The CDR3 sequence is CASSRQTRSGEQFF. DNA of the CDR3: TGCGCCAGCAGCCGACAAACGCGTTCCGGTGAGCAGTTCTTC.

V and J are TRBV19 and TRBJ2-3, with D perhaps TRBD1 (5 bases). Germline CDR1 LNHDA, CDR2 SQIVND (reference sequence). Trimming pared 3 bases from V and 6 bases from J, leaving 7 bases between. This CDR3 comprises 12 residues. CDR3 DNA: TGTGCCAGTAGTATGCAGGGCGATACGCAGTATTTT. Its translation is CASSMQGDTQYF.